The 4 T cell receptor beta chains given below trace back to one sample, sequenced in a study of blood T cell repertoires in COVID-19. Assay: immunoSEQ multiplex PCR; the TCRdb copy retains only in-frame clones and omits some. The table shows 400,000 to 500,000 clones, with more than 70% occurring only once. The sample was PBMCs or T cells enriched from blood (not recorded which). These receptors came from a woman younger than 30 who had been exposed to COVID-19.

The V gene is TRBV7-9, the J gene TRBJ2-7, with D possibly matching TRBD2 (6 bases). The CDR3 sequence is 13 residues long. Per germline, CDR1 SEHNR and CDR2 FQNEAQ (reference sequence). Trimming took off 5 bases at V and 5 bases at J, with 13 bases between the two ends. The CDR3 sequence is CASSDGGFNEQYF. The CDR3 DNA reads TGTGCCAGCAGCGACGGGGGTTTCAACGAGCAGTACTTC.

A few counts support this clone. V gene TRBV2 combines with J gene TRBJ2-7; 7 bases are shared with TRBD1. The CDR3 loop spans 15 amino acids. Germline loops: CDR1 SNHLY, CDR2 FYNNEI. J gave up 0 bases and V 6 bases, and 8 bases lay outside the gene matches. CDR3 sequence: CASSRTGVFSYEQYF. For the CDR3, the DNA is TGTGCCAGCAGCCGAACAGGGGTCTTCTCCTACGAGCAGTACTTC.

The rearrangement joins TRBV28 to TRBJ2-3, with 7 bases lining up with TRBD2. This CDR3 contains 15 residues. V lost 6 bases to trimming and J lost 4 bases; unmatched junction nucleotides: 10. The V gene's germline CDR1 is MDHEN and CDR2 SYDVKM. CDR3 coding DNA: TGTGCCAGCAGCCCTGGGAGGGTGGAGGCAGATACGCAGTATTTT. Translation gives CASSPGRVEADTQYF. Full variable domain (rest looked up from reference TRBV28 and TRBJ2-3): DVKVTQSSRYLVKRTGEKVFLECVQDMDHENMFWYRQDPGLGLRLIYFSYDVKMKEKGDIPEGYSVSREKKERFSLILESASTNQTSMYLCASSPGRVEADTQYFGPGTRLTVL.

The chain is built from TRBV28 and TRBJ1-2; unclear D gene. Trimming removed 2 bases at V and 0 bases at J, with 10 bases between. This CDR3 contains 15 residues. Germline V gene lookup returns CDR1 MDHEN and CDR2 SYDVKM. Written as DNA, the CDR3 is TGTGCCAGCAGTTTAATCCTTTTTGCTAACTATGGCTACACCTTC. Residues: CASSLILFANYGYTF.